A selection of T cell receptor beta chains follows, all from one sample in a study of CD8 T cells in ankylosing spondylitis. TCRdb used MiXCR to reprocess the 5' RACE reads, holding one entry per CDR3 protein. The table lists 230,000 or so distinct CDR3 sequences, over 15% of them singletons, with around a third in the top ten. Sequencing used blood, either unsorted or a sorted T cell fraction (not recorded which). These receptors were taken from a male donor with ankylosing spondylitis or in good health (not recorded which). CDR3s include the opening cysteine and the closing phenylalanine or tryptophan. The order of the fields is D gene, V gene, clone size, J gene, CDR3 DNA, CDR3 protein. The D gene is left open where the match is weak. Size is stated for part of the rows, as once, few or many counts, or as a class when the clone is expanded.

d_gene: .; v_gene: TRBV29-1; abundance: few; j_gene: TRBJ2-7; CDR3nt: TGCAGCGCCCTCCTAGCGCCCTACGAGCAGTACTTC; CDR3aa: CSALLAPYEQYF
d_gene: .; v_gene: TRBV29-1; abundance: few; j_gene: TRBJ2-3; CDR3nt: TGCAGCGTTGAAGATCATTGGGGTATTCCAGATACGCAGTATTTT; CDR3aa: CSVEDHWGIPDTQYF
d_gene: TRBD1; v_gene: TRBV5-1; abundance: many; j_gene: TRBJ2-7; CDR3nt: TGCGCCAGCAGCTTGGAAGGACAGGGGTACGAGCAGTACTTC; CDR3aa: CASSLEGQGYEQYF
d_gene: TRBD1; v_gene: TRBV7-9; abundance: .; j_gene: TRBJ2-2; CDR3nt: TGTGCCAGCAGCCCGGACTCCGGGACAGGGCTAACCGGGGAGCTGTTTTTT; CDR3aa: CASSPDSGTGLTGELFF
d_gene: .; v_gene: TRBV4-3; abundance: .; j_gene: TRBJ2-5; CDR3nt: TGCGCCAGCAGCCAAGATAGGGCCGGGGCTAGCCCTCAAGAGACCCAGTACTTC; CDR3aa: CASSQDRAGASPQETQYF
d_gene: TRBD2; v_gene: TRBV15; abundance: .; j_gene: TRBJ2-5; CDR3nt: TGTGCCACCAGCAGAGATCGTCCTAGCGGGAGCGAGACCCAGTACTTC; CDR3aa: CATSRDRPSGSETQYF
d_gene: .; v_gene: TRBV7-6; abundance: many; j_gene: TRBJ2-1; CDR3nt: TGTGCCAGCAGCTTAATGAGCCCTACGGTTCTCAATGAGCAGTTCTTC; CDR3aa: CASSLMSPTVLNEQFF
d_gene: .; v_gene: TRBV7-9; abundance: .; j_gene: TRBJ2-7; CDR3nt: TGTGCCAGCAGCTTATTAGGTGGCAGCGAGCAGTACTTC; CDR3aa: CASSLLGGSEQYF
d_gene: .; v_gene: TRBV4-1; abundance: .; j_gene: TRBJ2-7; CDR3nt: TGCGCCAGCAGCCAAGAATGGCAGGGCGGGTACGAGCAGTACTTC; CDR3aa: CASSQEWQGGYEQYF
d_gene: .; v_gene: TRBV10-1; abundance: .; j_gene: TRBJ2-3; CDR3nt: TGCGCCAGCAGTGAGTCCTTGGAGCGGTACACAGATACGCAGTATTTT; CDR3aa: CASSESLERYTDTQYF
d_gene: TRBD2; v_gene: TRBV6-5; abundance: many; j_gene: TRBJ2-3; CDR3nt: TGTGCCAGCAGCCTTACTAGCGTGCCCAGGGCAGATACGCAGTATTTT; CDR3aa: CASSLTSVPRADTQYF
d_gene: TRBD2; v_gene: TRBV12-3/TRBV12-4; abundance: .; j_gene: TRBJ2-5; CDR3nt: TGTGCCAGCAGCGCCAGGCTAGCGGACCTCCAAGAGACCCAGTACTTC; CDR3aa: CASSARLADLQETQYF
d_gene: .; v_gene: TRBV6-1; abundance: .; j_gene: TRBJ1-1; CDR3nt: TGTGCCAGCAGTCCTGGGACCTTGAATGAAGCTTTCTTT; CDR3aa: CASSPGTLNEAFF
d_gene: TRBD1; v_gene: TRBV12-3/TRBV12-4; abundance: few; j_gene: TRBJ2-7; CDR3nt: TGTGCCAGCAGTTTAGCGGACAGGGGCGAGCAGTACTTC; CDR3aa: CASSLADRGEQYF
d_gene: .; v_gene: TRBV5-6; abundance: many; j_gene: TRBJ2-7; CDR3nt: TGTGCCAGCAGCGGGACCTCCTACGAGCAGTACTTC; CDR3aa: CASSGTSYEQYF
d_gene: .; v_gene: TRBV27; abundance: .; j_gene: TRBJ1-1; CDR3nt: TGTGCCAGCAGCGAGACTTACACGGGCACTGAAGCTTTCTTT; CDR3aa: CASSETYTGTEAFF